Here is one T cell receptor (beta chain) with its context. The target of this receptor is not known. Base-call qualities are not available, and no considerably larger clone is one nucleotide away. Between the V and J ends, shortened by 5 bases and 4 bases respectively, the junction contains 15 bases. From its cysteine to its phenylalanine, the CDR3 spans 15 amino acids. Just the 45-base CDR3 DNA is kept, in frame starting at base 1. The germline V gene provides CDR1 SGHVS and CDR2 FQNEAQ. The receptor library was made with the immunoSEQ multiplex PCR assay. TCRdb carries this immuneACCESS record with in-frame sequences only. Its versions omit some clonotypes, under half of them owing to an unresolved V gene in the studies checked, with the rest unexplained. The sample includes about 96,000 clones, with approximately 95% observed a single time. Jointly, the top ten make up more than 7% of the sample.

These data belong to a study of control samples from healthy donors and cancer patients (TCRdb year 2020). The chain employs TRBV7-8 and TRBJ1-5; perhaps TRBD1 is the D gene, with 5 bases matching. Sequenced material: blood. This TCR came from a man aged 18 to 30 in good health. At the DNA level, the sequence is TGTGCCAGCAGCCCCCTTGGGGGATCAAATCAGCCCCAGCATTTT. Its protein reads: CASSPLGGSNQPQHF.